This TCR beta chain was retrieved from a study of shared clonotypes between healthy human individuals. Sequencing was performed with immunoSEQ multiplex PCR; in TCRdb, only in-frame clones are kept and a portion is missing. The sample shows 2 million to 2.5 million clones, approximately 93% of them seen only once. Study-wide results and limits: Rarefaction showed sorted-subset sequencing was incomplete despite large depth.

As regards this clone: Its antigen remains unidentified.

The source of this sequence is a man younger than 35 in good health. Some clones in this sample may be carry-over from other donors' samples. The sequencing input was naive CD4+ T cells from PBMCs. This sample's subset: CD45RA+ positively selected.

The CDR3 nucleotides are TGTGCCAGCAGGCCCTTATCCGGGGGGCAACCCTCTAATGAAAAACTGTTTTTT. It yields the protein CASRPLSGGQPSNEKLFF. The genes are TRBV2 and TRBJ1-4, with TRBD1 as a possible D gene (6 bases). CDR3 size: 18 residues. CDR1 and CDR2 (germline): SNHLY, FYNNEI. The V and J ends lost 6 bases and 3 bases respectively, with 23 bases between them.